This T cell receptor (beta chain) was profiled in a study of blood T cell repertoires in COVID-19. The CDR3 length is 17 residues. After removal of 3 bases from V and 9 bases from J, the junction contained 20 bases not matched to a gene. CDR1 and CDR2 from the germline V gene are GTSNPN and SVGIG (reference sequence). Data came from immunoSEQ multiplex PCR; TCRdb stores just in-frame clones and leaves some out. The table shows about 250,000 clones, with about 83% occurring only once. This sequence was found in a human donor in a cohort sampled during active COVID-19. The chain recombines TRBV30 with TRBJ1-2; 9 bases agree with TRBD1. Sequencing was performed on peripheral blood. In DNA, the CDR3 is TGTGCCTGGAGGAGACCATACAGGGGGCTCGCGATGATTCGCTACACCTTC. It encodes CAWRRPYRGLAMIRYTF. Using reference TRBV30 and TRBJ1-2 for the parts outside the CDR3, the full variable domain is SQTIHQWPATLVQPVGSPLSLECTVEGTSNPNLYWYRQAAGRGLQLLFYSVGIGQISSEVPQNLSASRPQDRQFILSSKKLLLSDSGFYLCAWRRPYRGLAMIRYTFGSGTRLTVV.